The 7 T cell receptor beta chains reported below all come from one sample, sequenced in a study of T-cell reconstitution after alpha-beta-depleted transplantation in children. It was with unique molecular identifiers that the TCRbeta library was prepared. A single record per CDR3 protein comes from TCRdb applying MiXCR to the PCR reads. Among about 22,000 distinct CDR3 sequences listed, about a tenth were seen once. The source was PBMCs from the stem cell graft donor, collected from the stem cell graft. These TCRs come from a human donor who donated a stem cell graft to a child with chronic granulomatous disease.

This clonotype was seen repeatedly, ten times or more. CDR3: CASSLAQGGVYGYTF. The CDR3 DNA follows: TGTGCCAGCAGCCTAGCTCAGGGAGGTGTCTATGGCTACACCTTC. The chain employs TRBV9 and TRBJ1-2, with a weak D call TRBD1 (5 bases). V was shortened by 4 bases and J by 4 bases, with 17 bases between the two germline ends. Per germline, CDR1 SGDLS and CDR2 YYNGEE. This CDR3 spans 15 amino acids.

This clonotype was seen repeatedly, ten times or more. The chain uses TRBV3-1 and TRBJ2-3; 9 bases fit TRBD2. CDR3 length equals 16 residues. Per the germline V gene, CDR1 is LGHDT and CDR2 is YNNKEL (reference sequence). Unmatched junction bases numbered 6, after V lost 0 bases and J lost 5 bases. The CDR3 loop is CASSQDVLAGRDTQYF. The DNA for the CDR3 is TGTGCCAGCAGCCAAGATGTCCTAGCGGGAAGAGATACGCAGTATTTT.

The chain carries TRBV19 and TRBJ2-2, with D perhaps matching TRBD1 (6 bases). Looked up from germline, CDR1 is LNHDA and CDR2 is SQIVND (reference sequence). This CDR3 has 14 residues. The germline V and J ends were trimmed by 8 bases and 3 bases, with 13 bases remaining between them. CDR3 residues: CASHQGPYTGELFF. CDR3 DNA: TGTGCCAGTCACCAGGGGCCTTACACCGGGGAGCTGTTTTTT.

At least ten counts were recorded for this clonotype. The rearrangement uses TRBV9 and TRBJ1-1; D is possibly TRBD1 (5 bases). Trimming stripped 3 bases from V and 0 bases from J, with 12 bases between. CDR1 and CDR2 (germline): SGDLS, YYNGEE. The CDR3 has 15 residues. The CDR3 coding sequence is TGTGCCAGCAGCGCGGCAGGGACCATGAACACTGAAGCTTTCTTT. The encoded protein is CASSAAGTMNTEAFF.

This clonotype was found many times. The rearrangement joins TRBV5-6 to TRBJ2-1; maybe TRBD2 (5 bases). CDR3 size: 15 residues. Trimming left V 1 base short and J 0 bases short, with 8 bases between. Germline loops: CDR1 SGHDT, CDR2 YYEEEE. The CDR3 sequence: CASSLPGSSYNEQFF. In DNA form, the CDR3 reads TGTGCCAGCAGCTTGCCGGGAAGCTCCTACAATGAGCAGTTCTTC.

This clonotype was seen repeatedly, ten times or more. The J gene is TRBJ1-2, the V gene TRBV4-2; a possible D gene is TRBD1 (5 bases). This CDR3 is 15 amino acids long. V was cut by 0 bases and J by 3 bases, with 11 bases left in between. Per germline, CDR1 LGHNA and CDR2 YNFKEQ. Written as DNA, the CDR3 is TGTGCCAGCAGCCAAGATGTGACAGTCCACTATGGCTACACCTTC. This gives the protein CASSQDVTVHYGYTF.

This clonotype was counted ten times or more. This chain links TRBV2 with TRBJ2-1; 8 bases match TRBD2. After removal of 6 bases from V and 3 bases from J, the junction contained 4 bases not matched to a gene. CDR1 is SNHLY and CDR2 is FYNNEI in the germline V gene. The CDR3 is 14 amino acids. CDR3 coding DNA: TGTGCCAGCAGCAGGCGGGAGGTCTACAATGAGCAGTTCTTC. Translated: CASSRREVYNEQFF.